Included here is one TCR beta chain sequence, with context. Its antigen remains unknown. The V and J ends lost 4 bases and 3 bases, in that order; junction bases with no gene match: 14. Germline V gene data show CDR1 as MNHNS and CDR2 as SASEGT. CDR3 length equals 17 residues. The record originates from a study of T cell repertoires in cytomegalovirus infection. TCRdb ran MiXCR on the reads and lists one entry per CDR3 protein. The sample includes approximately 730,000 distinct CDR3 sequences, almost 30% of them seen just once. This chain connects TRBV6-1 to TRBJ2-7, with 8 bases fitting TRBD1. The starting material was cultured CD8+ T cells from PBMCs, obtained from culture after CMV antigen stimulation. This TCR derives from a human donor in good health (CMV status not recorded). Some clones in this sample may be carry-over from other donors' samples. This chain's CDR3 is CASSGDTLGQEFYEQYF. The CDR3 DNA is TGTGCCAGCAGTGGAGATACTTTGGGACAGGAATTCTACGAGCAGTACTTC.